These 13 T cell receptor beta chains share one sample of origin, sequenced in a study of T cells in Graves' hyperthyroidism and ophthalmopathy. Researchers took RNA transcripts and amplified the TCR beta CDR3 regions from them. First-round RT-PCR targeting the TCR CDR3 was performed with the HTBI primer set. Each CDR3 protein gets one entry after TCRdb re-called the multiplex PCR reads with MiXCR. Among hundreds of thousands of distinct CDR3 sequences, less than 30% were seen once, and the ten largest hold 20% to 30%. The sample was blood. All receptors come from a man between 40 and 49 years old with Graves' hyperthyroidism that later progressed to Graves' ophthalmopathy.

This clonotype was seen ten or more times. CDR3 nucleotides: TGTGCCAGCAGCGTAGTGGGGACAGGCGAGCAGTACTTC. This translates into CASSVVGTGEQYF. The chain combines TRBV9 with TRBJ2-7; 8 bases agree with TRBD1. Germline V gene data show CDR1 as SGDLS and CDR2 as YYNGEE. The ends lost 0 bases at V and 6 bases at J; junction bases unmatched: 2. The CDR3 runs 13 residues.

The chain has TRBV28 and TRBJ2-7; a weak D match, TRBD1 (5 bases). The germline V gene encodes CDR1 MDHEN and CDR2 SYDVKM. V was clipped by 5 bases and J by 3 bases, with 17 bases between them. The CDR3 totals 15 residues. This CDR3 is CASSPPSGRDYEQYF. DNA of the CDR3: TGTGCCAGCAGTCCTCCTTCGGGCAGGGACTACGAGCAGTACTTC.

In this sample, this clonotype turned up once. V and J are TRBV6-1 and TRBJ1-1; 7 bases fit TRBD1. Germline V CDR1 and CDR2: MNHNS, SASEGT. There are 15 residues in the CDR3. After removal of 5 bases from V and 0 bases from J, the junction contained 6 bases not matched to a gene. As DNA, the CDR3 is TGTGCCAGCAGTCCCAGGGGGGCTATGAACACTGAAGCTTTCTTT. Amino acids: CASSPRGAMNTEAFF.

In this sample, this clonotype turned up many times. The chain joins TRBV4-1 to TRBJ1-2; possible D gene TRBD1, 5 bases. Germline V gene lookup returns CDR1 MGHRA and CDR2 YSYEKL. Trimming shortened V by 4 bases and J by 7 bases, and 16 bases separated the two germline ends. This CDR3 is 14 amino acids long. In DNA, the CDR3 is TGCGCCAGCAGCCTCAACGGCTACGGGGGTGGCTACACCTTC. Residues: CASSLNGYGGGYTF.

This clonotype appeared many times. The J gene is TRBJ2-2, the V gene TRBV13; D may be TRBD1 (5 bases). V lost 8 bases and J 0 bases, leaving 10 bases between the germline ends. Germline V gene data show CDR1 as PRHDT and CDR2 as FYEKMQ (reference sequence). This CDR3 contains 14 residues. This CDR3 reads CASLTATNTGELFF. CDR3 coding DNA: TGTGCCAGCCTGACAGCTACGAACACCGGGGAGCTGTTTTTT.

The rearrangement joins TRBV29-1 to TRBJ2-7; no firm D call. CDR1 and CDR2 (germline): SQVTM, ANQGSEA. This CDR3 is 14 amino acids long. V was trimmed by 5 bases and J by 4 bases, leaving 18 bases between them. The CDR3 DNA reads TGCAGCGTTTGTACAGACCTATACGGATACGAGCAGTACTTC. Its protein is CSVCTDLYGYEQYF.

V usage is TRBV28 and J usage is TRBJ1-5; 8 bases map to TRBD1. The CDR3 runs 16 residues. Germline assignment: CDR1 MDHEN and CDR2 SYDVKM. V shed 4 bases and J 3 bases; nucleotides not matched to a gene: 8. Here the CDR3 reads CASSSPGTGPNQPQHF. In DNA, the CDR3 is TGTGCCAGCAGTTCACCCGGGACAGGACCCAATCAGCCCCAGCATTTT.

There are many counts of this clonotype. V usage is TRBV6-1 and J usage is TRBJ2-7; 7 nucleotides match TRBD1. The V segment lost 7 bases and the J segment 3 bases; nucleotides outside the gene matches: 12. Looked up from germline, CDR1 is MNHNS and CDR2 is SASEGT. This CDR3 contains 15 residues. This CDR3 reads CASNKIRDRDYEQYF. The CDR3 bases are TGTGCCAGCAATAAAATCCGGGACAGAGACTACGAGCAGTACTTC.

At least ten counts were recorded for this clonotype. The CDR3 reads CASSPPSTVSEQYF. Written as DNA, the CDR3 is TGTGCCAGCAGCCCACCCTCGACAGTTTCCGAGCAGTACTTC. The V and J genes are TRBV7-9 and TRBJ2-7; possible D gene TRBD1, 5 bases. Germline V gene lookup returns CDR1 SEHNR and CDR2 FQNEAQ (reference sequence). The CDR3 has 14 residues. V was shortened by 5 bases and J by 6 bases, with 17 bases between the two germline ends. Using reference TRBV7-9 and TRBJ2-7 for the parts outside the CDR3, the full variable domain is DTGVSQNPRHKITKRGQNVTFRCDPISEHNRLYWYRQTLGQGPEFLTYFQNEAQLEKSRLLSDRFSAERPKGSFSTLEIQRTEQGDSAMYLCASSPPSTVSEQYFGPGTRLTVT.

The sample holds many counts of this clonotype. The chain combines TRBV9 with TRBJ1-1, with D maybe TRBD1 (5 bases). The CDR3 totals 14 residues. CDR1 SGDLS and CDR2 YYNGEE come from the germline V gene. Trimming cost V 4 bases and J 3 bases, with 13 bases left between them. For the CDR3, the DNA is TGTGCCAGCAGCTCATGGGGGGGGGACACTGAAGCTTTCTTT. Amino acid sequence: CASSSWGGDTEAFF.

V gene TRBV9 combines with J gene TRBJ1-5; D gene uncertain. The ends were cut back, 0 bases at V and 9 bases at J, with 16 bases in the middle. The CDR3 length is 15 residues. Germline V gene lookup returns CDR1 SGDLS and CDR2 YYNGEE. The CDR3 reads CASSVDGGLGGPQHF. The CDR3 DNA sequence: TGTGCCAGCAGCGTAGACGGAGGGCTTGGTGGGCCCCAGCATTTT.

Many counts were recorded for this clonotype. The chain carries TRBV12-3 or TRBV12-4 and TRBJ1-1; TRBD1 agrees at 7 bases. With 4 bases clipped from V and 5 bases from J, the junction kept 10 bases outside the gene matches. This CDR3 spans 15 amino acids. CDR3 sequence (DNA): TGTGCCAGCAGTTCCCCCTACAGGGGCGGAACTGAAGCTTTCTTT. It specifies CASSSPYRGGTEAFF.

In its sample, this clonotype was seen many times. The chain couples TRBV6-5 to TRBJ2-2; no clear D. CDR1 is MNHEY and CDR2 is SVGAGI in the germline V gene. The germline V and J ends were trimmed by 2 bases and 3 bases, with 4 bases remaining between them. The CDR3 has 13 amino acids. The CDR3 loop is CASSYRDTGELFF. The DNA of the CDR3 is TGTGCCAGCAGTTACAGGGACACCGGGGAGCTGTTTTTT.